The clone carrying this TCR beta chain has at least ten counts. Its antigen is not identified. The data originate from a study of blood T cells in healthy people across ages. Across the study: Template switching picked up about one barcoded beta molecule for each two T cells. Study outcomes and limitations: Because sorting was not performed, PBMCs prevented conclusive naive versus antigen-experienced comparison. The study lacked donor CMV status, which possibly confounded expanded clonotype changes.

Trimming cost V 7 bases and J 2 bases, with 13 bases left between them. Germline V gives CDR1 KGHDR, CDR2 SFDVKD. This CDR3 contains 14 residues. The authors ran a second PCR of about 6 to 11 cycles using a sample-barcoded 5' primer and a J-beta primer mix. TCRdb redid the calling of the 5' RACE reads with MiXCR, one entry per CDR3 protein. The table records about 570,000 distinct CDR3 sequences, roughly a quarter of them present only once. The same data also went into a second study, on T cells of mothers and their children. Per that paper: For each mother, over 8 million TCR beta CDR3 reads were obtained, and for each child, 2.5 million to 3 million.

The sample taken for sequencing was blood. The chain uses TRBV24-1 and TRBJ1-2, with a possible D match to TRBD1 (6 bases). This receptor was obtained from a boy aged 2 to 10 in good health. The CDR3 DNA is TGTGCCACCAGGTTGACAGGCCGAAACTATGGCTACACCTTC. Translation gives CATRLTGRNYGYTF.